Listed here are 28 T cell receptor beta chains from one sample, sequenced in a study of CD8 T cells in ankylosing spondylitis. TCRdb independently ran MiXCR on the 5' RACE reads; one entry per CDR3 protein. The table lists 30,000 to 45,000 distinct CDR3 sequences, less than 4% of them singletons. Source material: blood, either unsorted or a sorted T cell fraction (not recorded which). Receptors originate from a male donor with ankylosing spondylitis or in good health (not recorded which).

This clonotype has a count of ten or more. CDR3 sequence (DNA): TGTGCCAGCAGCGTAGACCCCGGACAGGGACCTTATGGCTACACCTTC. Its protein is CASSVDPGQGPYGYTF. V usage is TRBV9 and J usage is TRBJ1-2; 8 bases match TRBD1. This CDR3 has 16 residues. V lost 0 bases, J lost 5 bases, and 9 bases stayed unmatched. Germline CDR1 SGDLS, CDR2 YYNGEE.

The V and J genes are TRBV9 and TRBJ1-1, with unresolved D. This CDR3 region has 13 residues. The V and J ends lost 7 bases and 0 bases respectively, with 10 bases between them. The germline V gene encodes CDR1 SGDLS and CDR2 YYNGEE. The CDR3 nucleotides read TGTGCCAGCGGCCGAGGACTGAACACTGAAGCTTTCTTT. Its translation is CASGRGLNTEAFF.

This clonotype was counted many times. V usage is TRBV9 and J usage is TRBJ2-3, with 8 bases aligning to TRBD2. Germline values: CDR1 SGDLS, CDR2 YYNGEE. This CDR3 has 15 amino acids. The V segment lost 3 bases and the J segment 2 bases; nucleotides outside the gene matches: 5. The CDR3 coding sequence is TGTGCCAGCAGCGGGGAGCGGGGGTTCACAGATACGCAGTATTTT. Amino acids: CASSGERGFTDTQYF.

The table lists this clonotype with many counts. The chain recombines TRBV9 with TRBJ2-5, with 9 bases aligning to TRBD2. There are 18 residues in the CDR3. The V gene's germline CDR1 is SGDLS and CDR2 YYNGEE. Unmatched junction bases numbered 10, after V lost 0 bases and J lost 1 base. The CDR3 loop reads CASSVGGGAGGPQETQYF. As DNA, the CDR3 is TGTGCCAGCAGCGTAGGAGGTGGCGCGGGGGGGCCCCAAGAGACCCAGTACTTC.

This clonotype was observed many times. The rearrangement links TRBV6-5 to TRBJ2-7; D remains unclear. The ends were cut back, 5 bases at V and 3 bases at J, with 8 bases in the middle. From germline, CDR1 is MNHEY and CDR2 SVGAGI. The CDR3 has 12 residues. CDR3 region: CASSPDHYEQYV. CDR3 in DNA: TGTGCCAGCAGTCCAGACCACTACGAGCAGTACGTC.

The sample holds many counts of this clonotype. The genes are TRBV9 and TRBJ2-3; 7 bases are shared with TRBD1. V lost 4 bases to trimming and J lost 5 bases; unmatched junction nucleotides: 7. The CDR3 extends over 14 amino acids. Per the germline V gene, CDR1 is SGDLS and CDR2 is YYNGEE. This CDR3 reads CASSIQGQGDTQYF. DNA of the CDR3: TGTGCCAGCAGCATACAGGGGCAGGGAGATACGCAGTATTTT.

This clonotype was detected many times. The chain recombines TRBV9 with TRBJ1-3; a weak D match, TRBD1 (5 bases). Trimming took 4 bases from V and 0 from J, leaving 17 bases between them. The CDR3 consists of 17 residues. Germline CDR1 is SGDLS and CDR2 is YYNGEE. The DNA of the CDR3 is TGTGCCAGCAGCTCCCAGCCGGGACTCGCCTCTGGAAACACCATATATTTT. Translation: CASSSQPGLASGNTIYF.

This clonotype was picked up many times. V usage is TRBV9 and J usage is TRBJ2-3; 7 bases align to TRBD2. Trimming cost V 0 bases and J 1 base; bases outside gene matches: 5. Germline CDR1 and CDR2: SGDLS and YYNGEE. This CDR3 is built from 16 residues. The CDR3 loop reads CASSVDPRGGTDTQYF. CDR3 DNA sequence: TGTGCCAGCAGCGTAGATCCCCGGGGGGGCACAGATACGCAGTATTTT.

This clonotype was recorded at least ten times. The chain joins TRBV9 to TRBJ2-3; 11 bases line up with TRBD1. Losses at the gene ends were 3 bases for V and 3 bases for J; bases not matched to a gene: 6. This CDR3 has 16 residues. From germline, CDR1 is SGDLS and CDR2 YYNGEE. The CDR3 is CASSARDRGGTDTQYF. CDR3 nucleotide sequence: TGTGCCAGCAGCGCCAGGGACAGGGGGGGGACAGATACGCAGTATTTT.

In its sample, this clonotype was seen many times. The rearrangement links TRBV9 to TRBJ2-5; 9 bases line up with TRBD1. This CDR3 comprises 17 residues. Per the germline V gene, CDR1 is SGDLS and CDR2 is YYNGEE. The V and J ends lost 7 bases and 1 base, in that order; junction bases with no gene match: 14. The CDR3 reads CASQSTGTGGGQETQYF. CDR3 nucleotide sequence: TGTGCCAGCCAATCTACCGGAACAGGGGGCGGCCAAGAGACCCAGTACTTC.

Relative to its sample, this clonotype is medium-sized. The chain is built from TRBV9 and TRBJ1-1, with 7 bases identical to TRBD1. The CDR3 runs to 14 residues. Germline V gene data show CDR1 as SGDLS and CDR2 as YYNGEE. V trimming: 3 bases; J trimming: 3 bases; junction bases outside the gene matches: 5. The CDR3 sequence is CASSETGSHTEAFF. The CDR3 DNA sequence: TGTGCCAGCAGCGAGACAGGGTCGCACACTGAAGCTTTCTTT.

The chain is built from TRBV9 and TRBJ2-1; TRBD2 matches at 9 bases. V lost 4 bases and J lost 9; bases outside the gene matches: 8. The length of the CDR3 is 14 residues. Germline V gene lookup returns CDR1 SGDLS and CDR2 YYNGEE. The CDR3 DNA follows: TGTGCCAGCAGCAATAGCGGGAGCAGTGGTGAGCAGTTCTTC. Translated: CASSNSGSSGEQFF.

This clonotype was counted a few times. The J gene is TRBJ1-5, the V gene TRBV9, with D tentatively TRBD1 (5 bases). The CDR3 is made up of 13 amino acids. Trimming shortened V by 4 bases and J by 7 bases, and 12 bases separated the two germline ends. CDR1 and CDR2 from the germline V gene are SGDLS and YYNGEE. The CDR3 DNA sequence: TGTGCCAGCAGCCTGGGACCTGAACAGCCCCAGCATTTT. Encoded protein: CASSLGPEQPQHF.

The table lists this clonotype with many counts. The CDR3 reads CASSVGPTSGRETQYF. The DNA of the CDR3 is TGTGCCAGCAGCGTAGGTCCGACTAGCGGCCGGGAGACCCAGTACTTC. The chain has TRBV9 and TRBJ2-5; 9 bases map to TRBD2. The germline CDR1 and CDR2 sequences are SGDLS and YYNGEE. Trimming took 0 bases from V and 5 from J; bases not matched to a gene: 8. CDR3 length: 16 residues. The full variable domain, in which reference TRBV9 and TRBJ2-5 provide the parts outside the CDR3, is DSGVTQTPKHLITATGQRVTLRCSPRSGDLSVYWYQQSLDQGLQFLIQYYNGEERAKGNILERFSAQQFPDLHSELNLSSLELGDSALYFCASSVGPTSGRETQYFGPGTRLLVL.

This clonotype was seen repeatedly, ten times or more. The rearrangement links TRBV9 to TRBJ2-2; D is perhaps TRBD1 (5 bases). Germline CDR1 is SGDLS and CDR2 is YYNGEE. V was cut by 0 bases and J by 1 base, with 7 bases left in between. The CDR3 length is 15 residues. The CDR3 coding sequence is TGTGCCAGCAGCGTAGACAGGCTGAACACCGGGGAGCTGTTTTTT. Residues: CASSVDRLNTGELFF.

In its sample, this clonotype was seen many times. This chain uses TRBV9 with TRBJ2-3, with 8 positions matching TRBD2. Trimming at V came to 4 bases and at J to 4 bases, leaving 8 bases not matched to a gene. CDR1 SGDLS and CDR2 YYNGEE come from the germline V gene. The CDR3 has 15 amino acids. CDR3 loop: CASSPGGSAPDTQYF. DNA of the CDR3: TGTGCCAGCAGCCCGGGGGGGTCGGCCCCAGATACGCAGTATTTT.

This clonotype was seen repeatedly, ten times or more. This rearrangement joins TRBV9 to TRBJ2-3; D possibly corresponds to TRBD2 (5 bases). In germline, CDR1 is SGDLS, CDR2 YYNGEE. The germline V and J ends were trimmed by 0 bases and 3 bases, with 14 bases remaining between them. The CDR3 consists of 16 residues. CDR3 residues: CASSVGGSWGTDTQYF. The CDR3 coding sequence is TGTGCCAGCAGCGTAGGTGGGAGCTGGGGTACAGATACGCAGTATTTT.

This clonotype was observed at least ten times. This chain joins TRBV9 and TRBJ2-5; TRBD2 matches at 9 bases. This CDR3 has 15 amino acids. The germline CDR1 and CDR2 sequences are SGDLS and YYNGEE. V lost 6 bases to trimming and J lost 1 base; unmatched junction nucleotides: 7. CDR3 sequence reads: CASNLAGAFQETQYF. CDR3 coding DNA: TGTGCCAGCAATTTAGCGGGAGCTTTCCAAGAGACCCAGTACTTC.

This clonotype was detected many times. This chain joins TRBV9 and TRBJ1-4, with 9 positions matching TRBD1. This CDR3 contains 13 residues. Germline V lookup: CDR1 SGDLS, CDR2 YYNGEE. The ends lost 3 bases at V and 6 bases at J; junction bases unmatched: 0. CDR3 loop: CASSGDRDEKLFF. The CDR3 DNA reads as TGTGCCAGCAGCGGGGACAGGGATGAAAAACTGTTTTTT.

This clonotype was counted many times. The rearrangement joins TRBV9 to TRBJ2-1, with D tentatively TRBD1 (5 bases). This CDR3 has 15 residues. Germline-derived CDR1 and CDR2 are SGDLS and YYNGEE. The V gene lost 0 bases and the J gene lost 2 bases, with 9 bases spanning the gap. The CDR3 loop reads CASSVEAGTYNEQFF. The DNA of the CDR3 is TGTGCCAGCAGCGTAGAGGCAGGGACCTACAATGAGCAGTTCTTC.

In this sample, this clonotype turned up a few times. At one of its ends the junction is not consistent with the germline gene, which may arise from a read error. The rearrangement links TRBV9 to TRBJ2-3; TRBD2 aligns across 11 bases. The CDR3 sequence is 16 residues long. Germline-derived CDR1 and CDR2 are SGDLS and YYNGEE. CDR3 DNA: TGTGCCAGCAGCTTTCGGACTAGCGGGCCCACATATACGCAGTATTTT. Translation gives CASSFRTSGPTYTQYF.

This clonotype was picked up many times. The chain recombines TRBV9 with TRBJ2-1; 7 positions agree with TRBD2. The germline CDR1 and CDR2 sequences are SGDLS and YYNGEE. With 4 bases clipped from V and 5 bases from J, the junction kept 9 bases outside the gene matches. This CDR3 contains 15 residues. The CDR3 region is CASSIRDYPNNEQFF. The DNA for the CDR3 is TGTGCCAGCAGCATACGGGACTACCCTAACAATGAGCAGTTCTTC.

This clonotype was counted only a few times. The chain has TRBV9 and TRBJ1-2; D may be TRBD1 (6 bases). Trimming took off 3 bases at V and 4 bases at J, with 10 bases between the two ends. The CDR3 length is 13 residues. Germline-derived CDR1 and CDR2 are SGDLS and YYNGEE. CDR3 residues: CASSEGGGYGYTF. CDR3 in DNA: TGTGCCAGCAGCGAGGGGGGAGGCTATGGCTACACCTTC.

V and J are TRBV9 and TRBJ1-1, with D perhaps matching TRBD1 (5 bases). The length of the CDR3 is 14 residues. Trimming pared 4 bases from V and 7 bases from J, leaving 17 bases between. Germline V gene lookup returns CDR1 SGDLS and CDR2 YYNGEE. CDR3 DNA: TGTGCCAGCAGCTCTCAGGCAGGGCGGAATGAAGCTTTCTTT. Translating it yields CASSSQAGRNEAFF.

The sample holds many counts of this clonotype. The chain carries TRBV9 and TRBJ2-2; 7 bases line up with TRBD2. The CDR3 contains 16 residues. Germline assignment: CDR1 SGDLS and CDR2 YYNGEE. V lost 0 bases, J lost 6 bases, and 8 bases stayed unmatched. CDR3 region: CASSVVLSGSPGELFF. CDR3 in DNA: TGTGCCAGCAGCGTAGTGCTTAGCGGGTCCCCCGGGGAGCTGTTTTTT.

Ten or more counts support this clonotype. The chain carries TRBV9 and TRBJ2-1, with D perhaps given as TRBD1 or TRBD2 (6 bases each). Deletions cut 4 bases from V and 8 bases from J, with 16 bases between. CDR1 and CDR2 (germline): SGDLS, YYNGEE. The CDR3 contains 14 residues. The CDR3 is CASSRGAREDEQFF. The CDR3 region has the DNA TGTGCCAGCAGCAGGGGGGCCAGGGAGGATGAGCAGTTCTTC.

This clonotype showed up many times. The rearrangement joins TRBV9 to TRBJ2-1; 9 bases agree with TRBD2. CDR1 SGDLS and CDR2 YYNGEE come from the germline V gene. The CDR3 has 15 amino acids. Trimming took 4 bases from V and 7 from J; bases not matched to a gene: 9. The CDR3 loop reads CASSPSGTSRNEQFF. Written as DNA, the CDR3 is TGTGCCAGCAGCCCCTCCGGGACTAGCAGGAATGAGCAGTTCTTC.

This clonotype came up a few times. The V and J genes are TRBV9 and TRBJ2-6, with D perhaps TRBD2 (6 bases). This CDR3 contains 18 residues. Germline values: CDR1 SGDLS, CDR2 YYNGEE. Trimming pared 0 bases from V and 0 bases from J, leaving 13 bases between. CDR3 DNA: TGTGCCAGCAGCGTAGTTGGAGGGGTTTTCTCTGGGGCCAACGTCCTGACTTTC. It translates to CASSVVGGVFSGANVLTF.